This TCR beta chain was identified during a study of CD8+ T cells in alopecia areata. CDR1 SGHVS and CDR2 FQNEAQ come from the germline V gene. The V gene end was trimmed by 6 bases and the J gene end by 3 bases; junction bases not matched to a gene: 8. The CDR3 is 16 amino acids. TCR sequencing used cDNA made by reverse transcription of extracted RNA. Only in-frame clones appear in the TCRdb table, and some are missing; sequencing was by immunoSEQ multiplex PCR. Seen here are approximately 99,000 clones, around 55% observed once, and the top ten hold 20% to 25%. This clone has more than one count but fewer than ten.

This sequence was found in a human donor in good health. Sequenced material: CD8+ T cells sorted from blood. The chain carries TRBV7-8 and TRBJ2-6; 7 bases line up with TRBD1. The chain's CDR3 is CASRKFTGVGANVLTF. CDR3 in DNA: TGTGCCAGCAGGAAATTTACAGGGGTTGGGGCCAACGTCCTGACTTTC.